These T cell receptor beta chains were read from a single sample in a study of cytomegalovirus exposure and HLA in healthy donors. TCRdb keeps only in-frame clones here, not all; method: immunoSEQ multiplex PCR. Of 72,000 or so clones detected, about 68% appear once; the ten largest clones hold around 7%. Source material: PBMCs. The receptors stem from a woman aged 30 to 39 in good health and CMV-seropositive. Both conserved end residues are part of each CDR3. A D gene is named only where the DNA matches it firmly. Rows may omit the clone size; those that give it use once, few, many or a size class.

J | length | V | size | D | CDR3 | DNA
TRBJ2-3 | 15 | TRBV7-2 | . | . | CASSLWAGRTDTQYF | TGTGCCAGCAGCTTATGGGCGGGGCGCACAGATACGCAGTATTTT
TRBJ2-1 | 18 | TRBV7-9 | . | TRBD2 | CASLQPGLAGGPKGGQFF | TGTGCCAGCCTGCAACCGGGACTAGCGGGAGGCCCTAAAGGGGGGCAGTTCTTC
TRBJ2-2 | 15 | TRBV7-3 | . | TRBD1 | CASTHPGQGTGELFF | TGTGCCAGCACCCATCCCGGACAGGGGACCGGGGAGCTGTTTTTT
TRBJ2-7 | 13 | TRBV29-1 | . | TRBD2 | CSATSGRANEQYF | TGCAGCGCGACTAGCGGGAGGGCCAACGAGCAGTACTTC
TRBJ2-7 | 16 | TRBV6-6 | many | TRBD1 | CASSSPRDRMLYEQYF | TGTGCCAGCAGTTCCCCCAGGGACAGGATGCTCTACGAGCAGTACTTC
TRBJ2-1 | 11 | TRBV28 | . | . | CASSFLNEQFF | TGTGCCAGCAGTTTTCTCAATGAGCAGTTCTTC
TRBJ2-7 | 15 | TRBV5-4 | . | . | CASSPGTWGANEQYF | TGTGCCAGCAGCCCCGGGACTTGGGGCGCTAACGAGCAGTACTTC
TRBJ2-1 | 15 | TRBV25-1 | few | TRBD2 | CASSESGGRYNEQFF | TGTGCCAGCAGTGAATCGGGCGGGAGATACAATGAGCAGTTCTTC
TRBJ1-3 | 18 | TRBV30 | . | TRBD1 | CAWSVPGQGGLGGNTIYF | TGTGCCTGGAGTGTACCCGGACAGGGAGGCCTCGGTGGAAACACCATATATTTT
TRBJ1-4 | 14 | TRBV27 | . | TRBD1 | CASATGGAREKLFF | TGTGCCAGCGCTACAGGGGGCGCACGGGAAAAACTGTTTTTT
TRBJ1-1 | 15 | TRBV6-6 | medium-sized | . | CASNPPGRVISEAFF | TGTGCCAGCAATCCCCCCGGGAGAGTAATTTCTGAAGCTTTCTTT
TRBJ2-6 | 17 | TRBV11-3 | . | . | CASSLGSGSSGANVLTF | TGTGCCAGCAGCTTAGGGTCCGGGTCTTCTGGGGCCAACGTCCTGACTTTC
TRBJ1-6 | 16 | TRBV4-2 | . | . | CASSQDGAGKGSPLHF | TGTGCCAGCAGCCAAGATGGGGCAGGGAAAGGTTCACCCCTCCACTTT
TRBJ2-1 | 15 | TRBV9 | . | TRBD2 | CASSTLAGGYNEQFF | TGTGCCAGCAGCACCCTAGCGGGAGGCTACAATGAGCAGTTCTTC
TRBJ1-2 | 16 | TRBV7-8 | . | TRBD1 | CASSLAVGTGGVGYTF | TGTGCCAGCAGCTTAGCGGTCGGGACAGGGGGCGTGGGCTACACCTTC
TRBJ2-7 | 15 | TRBV9 | . | . | CASSLEGGGTYEQYF | TGTGCCAGCAGCTTGGAAGGTGGGGGGACCTACGAGCAGTACTTC
TRBJ2-3 | 19 | TRBV4-3 | . | TRBD2 | CASSPLSGQREPDTDTQYF | TGCGCCAGCAGCCCTTTAAGCGGGCAGCGGGAGCCGGACACAGATACGCAGTATTTT
TRBJ2-7 | 16 | TRBV11-1 | once | . | CASSCYGSREVCEQYF | TGTGCCAGCAGCTGCTATGGTTCCCGGGAAGTTTGCGAGCAGTACTTC
TRBJ2-7 | 19 | TRBV28 | . | TRBD2 | CASSHGGLGLSINAYEQYF | TGTGCCAGCAGTCACGGGGGACTAGGACTTTCAATTAACGCCTACGAGCAGTACTTC
TRBJ1-2 | 13 | TRBV30 | . | . | CAWSEQGRWGYTF | TGTGCCTGGAGTGAGCAGGGTAGATGGGGCTACACCTTC
TRBJ2-1 | 17 | TRBV23-1 | . | . | CASSHALASAGYNEQFF | TGCGCCAGCAGTCATGCCTTAGCTAGCGCGGGGTACAATGAGCAGTTCTTC
TRBJ2-3 | 15 | TRBV5-5 | . | TRBD2 | CASSLALAGTDTQYF | TGTGCCAGCAGCTTGGCACTAGCGGGCACAGATACGCAGTATTTT
TRBJ1-2 | 18 | TRBV9 | . | . | CASSVGLTDRVINYGYTF | TGTGCCAGCAGCGTCGGATTAACAGATCGCGTAATTAACTATGGCTACACCTTC
TRBJ1-2 | 15 | TRBV28 | . | TRBD1 | CASREQGGANYGYTF | TGTGCCAGCAGGGAACAGGGGGGAGCTAACTATGGCTACACCTTC
TRBJ1-2 | 15 | TRBV11-2 | . | TRBD1 | CASSLGTGLLSGYTF | TGTGCCAGCAGCTTGGGGACAGGCCTTCTTAGTGGCTACACCTTC
TRBJ2-7 | 13 | TRBV19 | . | . | CASSMPHGGEQYF | TGTGCCAGTAGTATGCCCCATGGCGGCGAGCAGTACTTC
TRBJ2-5 | 13 | TRBV28 | . | . | CASSLGAWETQYF | TGTGCCAGCAGTTTGGGGGCTTGGGAGACCCAGTACTTC
TRBJ2-2 | 15 | TRBV7-2 | . | TRBD2 | CASSRGGADTGELFF | TGTGCCAGCAGTCGGGGAGGGGCTGACACCGGGGAGCTGTTTTTT
TRBJ2-7 | 14 | TRBV2 | . | . | CASSEDSSYLGQYF | TGTGCCAGCAGTGAGGACAGTTCTTACCTCGGGCAGTACTTC
TRBJ2-5 | 15 | TRBV7-9 | . | TRBD1 | CASSLGDRPKETQYF | TGTGCCAGCAGCTTAGGGGACAGGCCGAAAGAGACCCAGTACTTC
TRBJ2-3 | 14 | TRBV5-1 | . | . | CASSVGGRTDTQYF | TGCGCCAGCAGCGTCGGGGGGCGAACAGATACGCAGTATTTT
TRBJ1-1 | 13 | TRBV10-1 | . | . | CASHAGENTEAFF | TGCGCCAGCCACGCAGGCGAGAACACTGAAGCTTTCTTT
TRBJ2-7 | 13 | TRBV7-3 | . | . | CASSLRRVGEQYF | TGTGCCAGCAGCTTACGCAGGGTCGGCGAGCAGTACTTC
TRBJ2-3 | 15 | TRBV7-9 | . | . | CASSLVAGLHDTQYF | TGTGCCAGCAGCTTAGTGGCTGGACTTCACGATACGCAGTATTTT
TRBJ1-1 | 14 | TRBV18 | . | . | CASSPLSRTSEAFF | TGTGCCAGCTCACCACTCTCTCGAACTTCCGAAGCTTTCTTT
TRBJ1-1 | 13 | TRBV5-1 | . | . | CASSLVQSHEAFF | TGCGCCAGCAGCTTGGTTCAGTCCCATGAAGCTTTCTTT
TRBJ2-2 | 18 | TRBV5-1 | . | TRBD2 | CASSLVVSGSPNTGELFF | TGCGCCAGCAGCTTGGTGGTTAGCGGGAGTCCTAACACCGGGGAGCTGTTTTTT
TRBJ1-5 | 15 | TRBV28 | . | . | CASSLGSYSNQPQHF | TGTGCCAGCAGTTTGGGCAGTTATAGCAATCAGCCCCAGCATTTT
TRBJ1-2 | 14 | TRBV28 | . | . | CASSLRGMDYGYTF | TGTGCCAGCAGTTTGAGAGGGATGGACTATGGCTACACCTTC
TRBJ1-1 | 14 | TRBV9 | . | . | CASSVLDTNTEAFF | TGTGCCAGCAGCGTACTGGACACAAACACTGAAGCTTTCTTT
TRBJ2-7 | 13 | TRBV6-5 | medium-sized | . | CANPGRDSYEQYF | TGTGCCAACCCTGGGCGGGACTCCTACGAGCAGTACTTC
TRBJ2-1 | 16 | TRBV7-2 | . | . | CASSILRDISYNEQFF | TGTGCCAGCAGCATCCTCCGGGACATCAGCTACAATGAGCAGTTCTTC
TRBJ1-1 | 13 | TRBV11-2 | . | . | CASSLEGAFGAFF | TGTGCCAGCAGCCTCGAGGGCGCCTTCGGAGCTTTCTTT
TRBJ2-7 | 13 | TRBV29-1 | . | TRBD1 | CSVGGQGPYEQYF | TGCAGCGTTGGGGGACAGGGTCCCTACGAGCAGTACTTC
TRBJ2-1 | 16 | TRBV4-3 | . | TRBD2 | CASSGRAGGTHNEQFF | TGCGCCAGCAGCGGCCGAGCGGGAGGTACCCACAATGAGCAGTTCTTC
TRBJ2-3 | 16 | TRBV9 | . | TRBD2 | CASSDDPGLAGDTQYF | TGTGCCAGCAGCGATGACCCGGGACTAGCGGGAGATACGCAGTATTTT
TRBJ2-1 | 15 | TRBV28 | . | TRBD2 | CASSFRGVAYNEQFF | TGTGCCAGCAGTTTTCGGGGGGTAGCCTACAATGAGCAGTTCTTC
TRBJ2-1 | 13 | TRBV25-1 | . | . | CASREQGLNEQFF | TGTGCCAGCAGGGAACAGGGTCTCAATGAGCAGTTCTTC
TRBJ2-2 | 17 | TRBV11-3 | once | TRBD1 | CASSLAAGTGFTGELFF | TGTGCCAGCAGCTTAGCTGCCGGGACAGGGTTCACCGGGGAGCTGTTTTTT
TRBJ2-7 | 14 | TRBV5-1 | . | TRBD1 | CASSLTGGGNEQYF | TGCGCCAGCAGCCTGACAGGGGGCGGGAACGAGCAGTACTTC
TRBJ2-5 | 15 | TRBV5-4 | . | TRBD1 | CASSFPGQGMETQYF | TGTGCCAGCAGCTTCCCGGGACAGGGCATGGAGACCCAGTACTTC
TRBJ2-7 | 14 | TRBV10-3 | . | . | CAISDPGHSYEQYF | TGTGCCATCAGTGATCCTGGACATTCCTACGAGCAGTACTTC
TRBJ1-2 | 14 | TRBV7-8 | . | TRBD1 | CASSTNRGGTGYTF | TGTGCCAGCAGCACCAACAGGGGTGGAACTGGCTACACCTTC
TRBJ2-7 | 11 | TRBV6-1 | . | . | CASIPAYEQYF | TGTGCCAGCATCCCTGCCTACGAGCAGTACTTC
TRBJ2-7 | 13 | TRBV5-4 | . | TRBD1 | CASSRGQRYEQYF | TGTGCCAGCAGCAGGGGACAGAGGTACGAGCAGTACTTC
TRBJ2-2 | 15 | TRBV7-9 | . | . | CASSLGTGRDGELFF | TGTGCCAGCAGCTTAGGGACGGGCCGGGACGGGGAGCTGTTTTTT